These 30 T cell receptor beta chains originate from one sample sequenced in a study of T cell responses to AZD1222 COVID-19 vaccine. Profiled with immunoSEQ multiplex PCR; TCRdb holds only in-frame clones, not every one. Among approximately 150,000 clones, 92% were seen once, and the ten largest hold 4.4%. The sample in question was peripheral blood, obtained on day 0 of MenACWY control vaccination. These receptors all come from an adult in good health.

The genes are TRBV14 and TRBJ1-1; D is uncertain. Trimming left V 4 bases short and J 4 bases short, with 13 bases between. This CDR3 contains 14 residues. Germline V gene lookup returns CDR1 SGHDN and CDR2 FVKESK. This CDR3 reads CASSLKVGSTEAFF. In DNA form, the CDR3 reads TGTGCCAGCAGCCTCAAGGTGGGCAGCACTGAAGCTTTCTTT.

The rearrangement links TRBV11-2 to TRBJ2-2; D is ambiguous. The CDR3 has 17 amino acids. Deletions cut 1 base from V and 0 bases from J, with 12 bases between. CDR1 and CDR2 (germline): SGHAT, FQNNGV. The CDR3 coding sequence is TGTGCCAGCAGCTTAGCCCCCGGGCAAGCGAACACCGGGGAGCTGTTTTTT. Translation: CASSLAPGQANTGELFF.

V gene TRBV9 combines with J gene TRBJ1-4, with a possible D match to TRBD1 (5 bases). The germline CDR1 and CDR2 sequences are SGDLS and YYNGEE. The CDR3 totals 15 residues. The V end lost 0 bases, the J end lost 8 bases, and 14 bases lay between the germline ends. DNA for the CDR3: TGTGCCAGCAGCGTAGGCTCCAGGGCGCGGGAAAAACTGTTTTTT. As protein: CASSVGSRAREKLFF.

The genes are TRBV29-1 and TRBJ1-1, with TRBD1 identical over 10 bases. Germline trimming cut 1 base from V and 11 bases from J; bases unmatched to any gene: 7. This CDR3 is 13 amino acids long. From germline, CDR1 is SQVTM and CDR2 ANQGSEA. The CDR3 sequence is CSVEATGGSYAFF. CDR3 in DNA: TGCAGCGTTGAAGCGACAGGGGGCTCTTATGCTTTCTTT.

The J gene is TRBJ1-5, the V gene TRBV5-1; 8 bases are a match to TRBD1. The germline gives CDR1 SGHRS, CDR2 YFSETQ. This CDR3 comprises 13 residues. Trimming took 4 bases from V and 5 from J; bases not matched to a gene: 2. In DNA form, the CDR3 reads TGCGCCAGCAGCCAGGGGGCGGATCAGCCCCAGCATTTT. This sequence encodes CASSQGADQPQHF.

V and J are TRBV6-5 and TRBJ2-1; 14 positions agree with TRBD2. The CDR3 length is 16 residues. V lost 4 bases and J lost 8; bases outside the gene matches: 7. Germline CDR1 MNHEY, CDR2 SVGAGI. CDR3 nucleotides: TGTGCCAGCAGTTCCCCTGGGACTAGCGGGAGCTATGAGCAGTTCTTC. Translating it yields CASSSPGTSGSYEQFF.

The chain combines TRBV19 with TRBJ1-4, with 9 nucleotides matching TRBD1. V lost 5 bases to trimming and J lost 7 bases; unmatched junction nucleotides: 8. The CDR3 has 15 amino acids. The germline V gene encodes CDR1 LNHDA and CDR2 SQIVND (reference sequence). The CDR3: CASSLPGQGSEKLFF. Written as DNA, the CDR3 is TGTGCCAGTAGTTTACCGGGACAGGGCAGTGAAAAACTGTTTTTT. The variable domain in full, completed from reference TRBV19 and TRBJ1-4, reads DGGITQSPKYLFRKEGQNVTLSCEQNLNHDAMYWYRQDPGQGLRLIYYSQIVNDFQKGDIAEGYSVSREKKESFPLTVTSAQKNPTAFYLCASSLPGQGSEKLFFGSGTQLSVL.

The chain uses TRBV27 and TRBJ2-3; 8 bases line up with TRBD2. CDR3 length: 14 residues. Germline V gene data show CDR1 as MNHEY and CDR2 as SMNVEV (reference sequence). J gave up 3 bases and V 5 bases, and 4 bases lay outside the gene matches. The DNA of the CDR3 is TGTGCCAGCAGTAGGTCGGGAGGGACAGATACGCAGTATTTT. Protein: CASSRSGGTDTQYF.

CDR3 sequence reads: CASSGLQGSEAFF. The CDR3 nucleotides are TGTGCCAGTAGTGGACTACAGGGTTCTGAAGCTTTCTTT. This chain uses TRBV19 with TRBJ1-1, with D tentatively TRBD1 (6 bases). Germline V lookup: CDR1 LNHDA, CDR2 SQIVND (reference sequence). Trimming stripped 5 bases from V and 6 bases from J, with 13 bases between. This CDR3 region has 13 residues.

The V and J genes are TRBV20-1 and TRBJ2-1; D unresolved. In germline, CDR1 is DFQATT, CDR2 SNEGSKA (reference sequence). Between the trimmed V and J ends, which lost 7 bases and 6 bases, there was a span of 10 bases. This CDR3 contains 11 residues. CDR3 nucleotides: TGCAGTGGTTCAGGATTCAATGAGCAGTTCTTC. Amino acid sequence: CSGSGFNEQFF.

The chain recombines TRBV9 with TRBJ2-5, with TRBD1 matching 8 bases. The CDR3 covers 15 residues. V lost 4 bases to trimming and J lost 4 bases; unmatched junction nucleotides: 9. Germline assignment: CDR1 SGDLS and CDR2 YYNGEE. For the CDR3, the DNA is TGTGCCAGCAGCCGCCAGGCAGGGGGCACAGAGACCCAGTACTTC. As protein: CASSRQAGGTETQYF.

V is TRBV28 and J is TRBJ2-2; a possible D gene is TRBD1 (6 bases). The CDR3 spans 12 residues. CDR1 MDHEN and CDR2 SYDVKM come from the germline V gene. The V end lost 10 bases, the J end lost 6 bases, and 12 bases lay between the germline ends. The CDR3 spells CATSGQSGELFF. CDR3 nucleotide sequence: TGTGCCACCTCAGGACAGTCCGGGGAGCTGTTTTTT.

The chain uses TRBV7-3 and TRBJ2-3; perhaps TRBD2 as D (7 bases). This CDR3 is built from 17 residues. V lost 5 bases, J lost 1 base, and 19 bases lay in between. Germline values: CDR1 SGHTA, CDR2 FQGTGA. The DNA for the CDR3 is TGTGCCAGCAGCAAGATTCCGGGGGCGGGAGGCACAGATACGCAGTATTTT. Translation gives CASSKIPGAGGTDTQYF.

This chain joins TRBV9 and TRBJ1-1; TRBD1 is a possible D gene (5 bases). The CDR3 runs to 13 residues. Trimming took 2 bases from V and 4 from J, leaving 9 bases between them. Germline assignment: CDR1 SGDLS and CDR2 YYNGEE. Here the CDR3 reads CASSVGGSTEAFF. DNA for the CDR3: TGTGCCAGCAGCGTCGGGGGTTCCACTGAAGCTTTCTTT. The whole variable domain, filled in from reference TRBV9 and TRBJ1-1, reads DSGVTQTPKHLITATGQRVTLRCSPRSGDLSVYWYQQSLDQGLQFLIQYYNGEERAKGNILERFSAQQFPDLHSELNLSSLELGDSALYFCASSVGGSTEAFFGQGTRLTVV.

The chain couples TRBV3-1 (or the pseudogene TRBV3-2) to TRBJ1-2; TRBD1 matches at 9 bases. There are 16 residues in the CDR3. In germline, CDR1 is LGHDT, CDR2 YNNKEL (reference sequence). After removal of 3 bases from V and 8 bases from J, the junction contained 13 bases not matched to a gene. The CDR3 coding sequence is TGTGCCAGCAGCCACAGAAGTTCACAGGGGGCGCGGGGCTACACCTTC. This sequence encodes CASSHRSSQGARGYTF.

The table lists this clone with a count of one. The V gene is TRBV15, the J gene TRBJ1-2; TRBD1 might be the D (5 bases). Looked up from germline, CDR1 is LNHNV and CDR2 is YYDKDF (reference sequence). V shed 0 bases and J shed 4 bases, with 9 bases lying between them. The length of the CDR3 is 14 residues. CDR3 residues: CATSRDQGGYGYTF. The CDR3, as DNA: TGTGCCACCAGCAGAGACCAGGGCGGCTATGGCTACACCTTC.

This rearrangement joins TRBV4-1 to TRBJ2-7, with TRBD1 matching 8 bases. The length of the CDR3 is 14 residues. V shed 6 bases, J shed 1 base, and the junction held 5 bases outside the gene matches. Germline V gives CDR1 MGHRA, CDR2 YSYEKL. DNA of the CDR3: TGCGCCAGCAGTCTAACAGGGGGTTCCTACGAGCAGTACTTC. Translation gives CASSLTGGSYEQYF.

The J gene is TRBJ1-1, the V gene TRBV19, with a tentative D call TRBD1 (6 bases). From germline, CDR1 is LNHDA and CDR2 SQIVND (reference sequence). Trimming left V 6 bases short and J 6 bases short, with 20 bases between. This CDR3 comprises 15 residues. The CDR3 DNA is TGTGCCAGTAGCCCCGGGGTCATGGGGGGGCCTGAAGCTTTCTTT. It specifies CASSPGVMGGPEAFF. Complete variable domain (other parts from reference TRBV19 and TRBJ1-1): DGGITQSPKYLFRKEGQNVTLSCEQNLNHDAMYWYRQDPGQGLRLIYYSQIVNDFQKGDIAEGYSVSREKKESFPLTVTSAQKNPTAFYLCASSPGVMGGPEAFFGQGTRLTVV.

This chain connects TRBV9 to TRBJ2-1; D gene ambiguous. V lost 4 bases and J 5 bases, leaving 7 bases between the germline ends. The CDR3 length is 12 residues. In germline, CDR1 is SGDLS, CDR2 YYNGEE. For the CDR3, the DNA is TGTGCCAGCAGCACCTTCAACAATGAGCAGTTCTTC. It specifies CASSTFNNEQFF.

The chain recombines TRBV10-1 with TRBJ2-2; TRBD1 or TRBD2 may be the D gene (5 bases each). V lost 0 bases, J lost 1 base, and 12 bases lay in between. CDR1 is WNHNN and CDR2 is SYGVQD in the germline V gene (reference sequence). This CDR3 is 17 amino acids long. CDR3 DNA: TGCGCCAGCAGTGAGTCTCTGGGGGTCTTGAACACCGGGGAGCTGTTTTTT. Amino acids: CASSESLGVLNTGELFF.

V usage is TRBV25-1 and J usage is TRBJ2-7; the match to TRBD2 covers 9 bases. Per germline, CDR1 MGHDK and CDR2 SYGVNS. Unmatched junction bases numbered 0, after V lost 2 bases and J lost 7 bases. The CDR3 has 12 amino acids. Here the CDR3 DNA reads TGTGCCAGCAGTGAAAGCGGGAGGGAGCAGTACTTC. This codes for CASSESGREQYF.

The V and J genes are TRBV15 and TRBJ1-1; D is ambiguous. This CDR3 spans 15 amino acids. The germline V gene has CDR1 LNHNV and CDR2 YYDKDF (reference sequence). V was cut by 1 base and J by 0 bases, with 9 bases left in between. The CDR3: CATSRVRSLNTEAFF. CDR3 nucleotide sequence: TGTGCCACCAGCAGAGTTCGCTCGCTGAACACTGAAGCTTTCTTT. The full variable domain, its missing parts supplied by reference TRBV15 and TRBJ1-1, is DAMVIQNPRYQVTQFGKPVTLSCSQTLNHNVMYWYQQKSSQAPKLLFHYYDKDFNNEADTPDNFQSRRPNTSFCFLDIRSPGLGDTAMYLCATSRVRSLNTEAFFGQGTRLTVV.

The rearrangement uses TRBV6-5 and TRBJ1-2, with TRBD1 matching over 9 bases. Germline V gene data show CDR1 as MNHEY and CDR2 as SVGAGI. CDR3 length: 14 residues. With 4 bases clipped from V and 8 bases from J, the junction kept 8 bases outside the gene matches. CDR3 bases: TGTGCCAGCAGTTCACTGACAGGGGGAGGGGGCTACACCTTC. It codes for CASSSLTGGGGYTF.

The gene calls are TRBV19 and TRBJ1-5; D not certain. V was pared by 3 bases and J by 7 bases, with 10 bases between. The germline V gene has CDR1 LNHDA and CDR2 SQIVND (reference sequence). The CDR3 runs to 13 residues. The CDR3 DNA is TGTGCCAGTAGTATCGCTGAAAACCAGCCCCAGCATTTT. Its translation: CASSIAENQPQHF.

The table lists this clone with a few counts. The V call is TRBV5-5, the J call TRBJ1-1; D may be TRBD1 (6 bases). Trimming took 4 bases from V and 4 from J, leaving 14 bases between them. The CDR3 spans 14 residues. The germline gives CDR1 SGHKS, CDR2 YYEKEE (reference sequence). Written as DNA, the CDR3 is TGTGCCAGCAGCCTCTTCAGGGGATCCACTGAAGCTTTCTTT. This codes for CASSLFRGSTEAFF. The whole variable domain, filled in from reference TRBV5-5 and TRBJ1-1, reads DAGVTQSPTHLIKTRGQQVTLRCSPISGHKSVSWYQQVLGQGPQFIFQYYEKEERGRGNFPDRFSARQFPNYSSELNVNALLLGDSALYLCASSLFRGSTEAFFGQGTRLTVV.

The CDR3 DNA sequence: TGTGCCACCAGCAGGCCGGGACCCGGAGGCTCCGAGCAGTACTTC. Translation: CATSRPGPGGSEQYF. The rearrangement links TRBV15 to TRBJ2-7; either TRBD1 or TRBD2 may supply D (5 bases each). The CDR3 is 15 residues long. CDR1 and CDR2 (germline): LNHNV, YYDKDF (reference sequence). The V end lost 3 bases, the J end lost 6 bases, and 18 bases lay between the germline ends.

This chain connects TRBV5-1 to TRBJ1-3; weak D call: TRBD1 (5 bases). Germline lookup yields CDR1 SGHRS and CDR2 YFSETQ. The CDR3 is 15 residues long. With 2 bases removed from V and 4 bases from J, the gap between germline ends came to 13 bases. CDR3 loop: CASSLVGADGNTIYF. Here the CDR3 DNA reads TGCGCCAGCAGCTTAGTAGGGGCGGACGGAAACACCATATATTTT.

The chain carries TRBV9 and TRBJ2-5; D is possibly TRBD1 (5 bases). The CDR3 loop spans 15 amino acids. The germline V gene has CDR1 SGDLS and CDR2 YYNGEE. Trimming took off 0 bases at V and 2 bases at J, with 11 bases between the two ends. CDR3 loop: CASSVGAGRQETQYF. Here the CDR3 DNA reads TGTGCCAGCAGCGTAGGGGCAGGGCGGCAAGAGACCCAGTACTTC.

Worth noting for this clone: A junction boundary mismatches the germline segment, possibly from a read error. The rearrangement uses TRBV7-3 and TRBJ2-5; D is possibly TRBD1 (6 bases). Germline lookup yields CDR1 SGHTA and CDR2 FQGTGA. CDR3 length: 15 residues. CDR3 coding DNA: TGTGCCAGCAGCCTAACAGGGTCTTTGGGAGAGACCCAGTACTTC. Its translation: CASSLTGSLGETQYF.

This chain connects TRBV6-2 or TRBV6-3 to TRBJ2-4; 7 nucleotides agree with TRBD1. Trimming cost V 0 bases and J 8 bases; bases outside gene matches: 7. The CDR3 runs 15 residues. The germline V gene encodes CDR1 MNHEY and CDR2 SVGEGT. The CDR3 here is CASSYSFSRGHIQYF. In DNA form, the CDR3 reads TGTGCCAGCAGTTACTCATTTAGTAGGGGGCACATTCAGTACTTC.